This T cell receptor (beta chain) was profiled in a study of blood T cell repertoires in COVID-19. The overall study: Samples of COVID-19 (acute and convalescent) were obtained from the United States, Italy and Spain. PBMCs, B-cell-depleted T cells, or T cells were the source of the cDNA or gDNA that made up the material.

The CDR3 is made up of 16 amino acids. CDR1 and CDR2 (germline): ENHRY, SYGVKD. V shed 2 bases and J shed 0 bases, with 11 bases lying between them. Authors' methods: For nucleated cells, counts were estimated from reference gene primer amplification. Generated by immunoSEQ multiplex PCR, the TCRdb table keeps only in-frame clones and is missing some. That table gives V, J and clone size, and the DNA gave D and trimming. The profile shows roughly 250,000 clones, approximately 90% of them singletons. Sequencing used peripheral blood. The gene calls are TRBV10-3 and TRBJ2-1, with D unclear. The receptor was derived from a middle-aged woman who had recovered from COVID-19. This CDR3 reads CAISEGQPTSYNEQFF. As DNA, the CDR3 is TGTGCCATCAGTGAGGGTCAACCTACCTCCTACAATGAGCAGTTCTTC.